Given below is one T cell receptor beta chain in context. This entry belongs to a study of blood T cell repertoires in COVID-19. Study-wide context: Spain, Italy and the United States supplied samples that represented acute and convalescent COVID-19.

The CDR3 spans 18 residues. The germline V and J ends were trimmed by 0 bases and 2 bases, with 18 bases remaining between them. CDR1 and CDR2 (germline): LGHDT, YNNKEL (reference sequence). Per the original methods: Reference gene primer amplification gave estimated nucleated cell counts. The data were produced by immunoSEQ multiplex PCR, yet TCRdb's version contains in-frame clones alone and is incomplete. From that table come the V and J calls and clone size; the DNA was used to work out D and trimming. The sample lists nearly 100,000 clones, around four fifths occurring once. Material for sequencing was peripheral blood. The receptor's source is a man between 65 and 85 years old with acute or convalescent COVID-19. This rearrangement joins TRBV3-1 (or the pseudogene TRBV3-2) to TRBJ2-3; a weak D match, TRBD1 (6 bases). The CDR3 loop reads CASSQDLGVGADTDTQYF. In nucleotides, the CDR3 is TGTGCCAGCAGCCAAGATTTGGGAGTGGGGGCCGACACAGATACGCAGTATTTT.